This TCR beta chain was documented in a study of molecular identifiers for immune sequencing clone quantification. Whole-study results and caveats: Effector cells kept over 99% of their molecules in clones above 20 RNA copies, while naive cells kept under 1% there. Among 800,000 to 1,000,000 naive cells, spiked Jurkat TCR RNA from a single cell was reportedly detectable.

To note about this clonotype: Its antigen remains unknown.

The authors sorted naive CD8 T cells as CD8+CD4-CCR7+CD45RA+. One entry per CDR3 protein results from TCRdb running MiXCR on the PCR reads. The table shows over 600,000 distinct CDR3 sequences, with just under 20% occurring only once. The CDR3 is made up of 18 amino acids. Germline values: CDR1 SGHDT, CDR2 YYEEEE. V dropped 0 bases and J dropped 0 bases, with 16 bases sitting between them. The chain is built from TRBV5-6 and TRBJ1-3, with D uncertain. This TCR came from a human donor in good health. Some libraries in this study had Jurkat cell RNA spiked in. Sequenced material: naive CD8+ T cells from blood, with Jurkat cell RNA spiked in. Subset given: FACS-sorted CD8+CD4-CCR7+CD45RA+ naive T cells. The CDR3 protein is CASSLVKNNLGSGNTIYF. DNA of the CDR3: TGTGCCAGCAGCTTGGTGAAGAACAACCTCGGCTCTGGAAACACCATATATTTT.